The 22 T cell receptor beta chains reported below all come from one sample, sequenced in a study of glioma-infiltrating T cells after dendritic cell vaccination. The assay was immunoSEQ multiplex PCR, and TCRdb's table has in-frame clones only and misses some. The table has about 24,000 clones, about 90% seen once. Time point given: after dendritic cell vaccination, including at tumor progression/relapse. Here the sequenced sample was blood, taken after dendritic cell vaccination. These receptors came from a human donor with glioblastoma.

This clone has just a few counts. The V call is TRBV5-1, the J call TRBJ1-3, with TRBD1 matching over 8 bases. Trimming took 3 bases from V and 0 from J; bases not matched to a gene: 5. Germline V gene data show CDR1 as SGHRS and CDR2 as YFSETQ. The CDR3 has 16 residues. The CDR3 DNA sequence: TGCGCCAGCAGCTCGAGTGGACAGGGCTCTGGAAACACCATATATTTT. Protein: CASSSSGQGSGNTIYF. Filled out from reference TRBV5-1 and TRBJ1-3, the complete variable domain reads KAGVTQTPRYLIKTRGQQVTLSCSPISGHRSVSWYQQTPGQGLQFLFEYFSETQRNKGNFPGRFSGRQFSNSRSEMNVSTLELGDSALYLCASSSSGQGSGNTIYFGEGSWLTVV.

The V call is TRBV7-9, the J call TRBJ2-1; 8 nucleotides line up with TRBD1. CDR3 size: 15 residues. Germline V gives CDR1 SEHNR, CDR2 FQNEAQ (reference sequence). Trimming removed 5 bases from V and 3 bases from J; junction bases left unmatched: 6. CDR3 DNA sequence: TGTGCCAGCAGCCATAGGACAGGGCGCTACAATGAGCAGTTCTTC. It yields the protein CASSHRTGRYNEQFF.

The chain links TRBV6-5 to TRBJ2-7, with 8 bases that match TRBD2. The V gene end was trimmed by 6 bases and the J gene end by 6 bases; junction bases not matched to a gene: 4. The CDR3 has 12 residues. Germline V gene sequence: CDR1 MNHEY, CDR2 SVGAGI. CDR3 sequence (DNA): TGTGCCAGCAGCCGGGCGGGGGGCGAGCAGTACTTC. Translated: CASSRAGGEQYF.

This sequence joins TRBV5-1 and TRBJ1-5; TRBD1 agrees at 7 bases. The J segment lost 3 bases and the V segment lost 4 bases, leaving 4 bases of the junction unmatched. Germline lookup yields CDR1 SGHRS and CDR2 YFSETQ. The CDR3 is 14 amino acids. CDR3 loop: CASSPGQDNQPQHF. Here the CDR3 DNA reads TGCGCCAGCAGCCCAGGACAGGACAATCAGCCCCAGCATTTT.

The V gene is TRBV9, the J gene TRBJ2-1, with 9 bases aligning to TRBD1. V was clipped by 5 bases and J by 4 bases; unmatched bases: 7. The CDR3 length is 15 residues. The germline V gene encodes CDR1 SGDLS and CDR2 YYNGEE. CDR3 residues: CASSIPGQGYNEQFF. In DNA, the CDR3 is TGTGCCAGCAGTATACCGGGACAGGGTTACAATGAGCAGTTCTTC.

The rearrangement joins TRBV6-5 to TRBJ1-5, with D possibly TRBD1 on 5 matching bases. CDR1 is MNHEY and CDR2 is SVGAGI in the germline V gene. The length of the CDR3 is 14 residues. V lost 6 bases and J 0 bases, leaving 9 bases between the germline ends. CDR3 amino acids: CASRDGGSNQPQHF. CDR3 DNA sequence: TGTGCCAGCAGAGACGGGGGTAGCAATCAGCCCCAGCATTTT.

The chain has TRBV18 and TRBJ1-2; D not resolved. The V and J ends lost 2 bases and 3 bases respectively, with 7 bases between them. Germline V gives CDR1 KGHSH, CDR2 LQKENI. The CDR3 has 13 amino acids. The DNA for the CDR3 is TGTGCCAGCTCACCAGGCAGGCACTATGGCTACACCTTC. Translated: CASSPGRHYGYTF.

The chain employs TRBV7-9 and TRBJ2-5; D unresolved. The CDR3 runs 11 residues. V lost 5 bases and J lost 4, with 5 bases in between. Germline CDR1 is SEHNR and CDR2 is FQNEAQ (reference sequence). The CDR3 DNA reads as TGTGCCAGCAGCAAACTAGAGACCCAGTACTTC. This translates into CASSKLETQYF.

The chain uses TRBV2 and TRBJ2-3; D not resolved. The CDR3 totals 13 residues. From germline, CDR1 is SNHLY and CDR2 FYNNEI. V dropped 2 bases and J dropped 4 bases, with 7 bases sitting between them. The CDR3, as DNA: TGTGCCAGCAGTGAACTAGAAGCAGATACGCAGTATTTT. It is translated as CASSELEADTQYF.

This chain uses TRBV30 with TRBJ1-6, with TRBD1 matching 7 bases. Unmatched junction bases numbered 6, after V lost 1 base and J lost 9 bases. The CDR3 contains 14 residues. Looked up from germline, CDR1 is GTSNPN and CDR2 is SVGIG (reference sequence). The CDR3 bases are TGTGCCTGGAGTGCACAGGGGCTTAGTTCACCCCTCCACTTT. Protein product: CAWSAQGLSSPLHF.

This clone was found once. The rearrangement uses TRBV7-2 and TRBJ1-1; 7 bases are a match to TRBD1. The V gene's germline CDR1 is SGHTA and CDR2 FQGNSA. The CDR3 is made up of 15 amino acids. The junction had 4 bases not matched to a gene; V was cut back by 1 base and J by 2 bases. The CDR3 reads CASSLVGQVNTEAFF. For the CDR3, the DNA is TGTGCCAGCAGCTTAGTAGGACAGGTAAACACTGAAGCTTTCTTT.

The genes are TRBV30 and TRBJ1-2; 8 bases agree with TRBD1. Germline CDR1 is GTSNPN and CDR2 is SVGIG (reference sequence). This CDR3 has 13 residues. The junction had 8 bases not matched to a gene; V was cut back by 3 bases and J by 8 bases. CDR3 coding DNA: TGTGCCTGGAGCCGCGGGACAGGTGGGGGCTACACCTTC. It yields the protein CAWSRGTGGGYTF.

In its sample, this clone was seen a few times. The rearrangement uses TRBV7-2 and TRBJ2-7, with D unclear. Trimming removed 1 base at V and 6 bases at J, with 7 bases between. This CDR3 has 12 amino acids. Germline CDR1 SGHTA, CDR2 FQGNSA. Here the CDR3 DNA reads TGTGCCAGCAGCTTAGATACGGGCGAGCAGTACTTC. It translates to CASSLDTGEQYF.

CDR3 residues: CASSIGPDYGYTF. CDR3 sequence (DNA): TGTGCCAGTAGTATAGGTCCAGACTATGGCTACACCTTC. This chain connects TRBV19 to TRBJ1-2; the D is unclear. CDR1 LNHDA and CDR2 SQIVND come from the germline V gene (reference sequence). The ends were cut back, 1 base at V and 3 bases at J, with 6 bases in the middle. The CDR3 runs 13 residues.

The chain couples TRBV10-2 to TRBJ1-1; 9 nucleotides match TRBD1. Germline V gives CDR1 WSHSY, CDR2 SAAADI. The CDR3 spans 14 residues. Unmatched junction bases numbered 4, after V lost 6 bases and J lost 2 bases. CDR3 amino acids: CASRATGGNTEAFF. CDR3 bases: TGCGCCAGCAGAGCAACAGGGGGCAACACTGAAGCTTTCTTT.

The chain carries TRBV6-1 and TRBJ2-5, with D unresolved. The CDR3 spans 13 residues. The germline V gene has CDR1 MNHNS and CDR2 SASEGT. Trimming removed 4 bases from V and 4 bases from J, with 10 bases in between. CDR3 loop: CASSVVSGETQYF. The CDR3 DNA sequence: TGTGCCAGCAGTGTCGTTTCGGGAGAGACCCAGTACTTC.

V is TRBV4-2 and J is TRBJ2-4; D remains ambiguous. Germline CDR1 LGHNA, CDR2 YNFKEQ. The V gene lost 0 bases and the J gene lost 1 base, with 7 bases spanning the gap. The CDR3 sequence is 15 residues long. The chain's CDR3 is CASSQDERAKNIQYF. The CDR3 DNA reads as TGTGCCAGCAGCCAAGATGAACGGGCCAAAAACATTCAGTACTTC.

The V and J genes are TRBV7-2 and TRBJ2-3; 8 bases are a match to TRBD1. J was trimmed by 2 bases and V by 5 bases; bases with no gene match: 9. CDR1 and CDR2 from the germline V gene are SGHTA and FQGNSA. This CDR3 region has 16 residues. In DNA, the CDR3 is TGTGCCAGCAGCCCGGGACAGGTCCCTCCCACAGATACGCAGTATTTT. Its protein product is CASSPGQVPPTDTQYF.

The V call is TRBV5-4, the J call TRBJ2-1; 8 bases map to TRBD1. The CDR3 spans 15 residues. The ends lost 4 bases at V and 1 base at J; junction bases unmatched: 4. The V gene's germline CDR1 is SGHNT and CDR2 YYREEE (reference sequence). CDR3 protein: CASSKDRVSYNEQFF. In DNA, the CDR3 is TGTGCCAGCAGCAAGGACAGGGTATCCTACAATGAGCAGTTCTTC.

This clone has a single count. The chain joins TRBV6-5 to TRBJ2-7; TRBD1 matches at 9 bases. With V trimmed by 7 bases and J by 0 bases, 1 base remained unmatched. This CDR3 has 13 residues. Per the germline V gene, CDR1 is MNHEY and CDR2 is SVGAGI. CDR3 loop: CASKQGASYEQYF. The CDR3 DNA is TGTGCCAGCAAACAGGGGGCCTCCTACGAGCAGTACTTC.

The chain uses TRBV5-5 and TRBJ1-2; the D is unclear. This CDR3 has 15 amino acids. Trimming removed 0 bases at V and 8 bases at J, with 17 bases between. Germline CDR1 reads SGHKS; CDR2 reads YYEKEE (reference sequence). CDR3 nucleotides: TGTGCCAGCAGCTTGGGGCGGGGTGGGATGGGCGGCTACACCTTC. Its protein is CASSLGRGGMGGYTF.

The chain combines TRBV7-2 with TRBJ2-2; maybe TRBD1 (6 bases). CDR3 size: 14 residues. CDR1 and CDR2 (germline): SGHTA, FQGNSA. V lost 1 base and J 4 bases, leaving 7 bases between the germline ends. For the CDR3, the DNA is TGTGCCAGCAGCTTAGGGGGGCCCACCGGGGAGCTGTTTTTT. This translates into CASSLGGPTGELFF.